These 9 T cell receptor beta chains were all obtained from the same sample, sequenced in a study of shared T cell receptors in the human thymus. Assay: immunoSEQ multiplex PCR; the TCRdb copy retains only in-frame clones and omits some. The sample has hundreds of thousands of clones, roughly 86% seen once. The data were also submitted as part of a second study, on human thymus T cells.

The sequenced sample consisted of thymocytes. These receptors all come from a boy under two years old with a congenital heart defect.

CDR3 region: CSASTGYGTQYF. CDR3 nucleotides: TGCAGCGCCTCAACAGGGTACGGGACCCAGTACTTC. The rearrangement uses TRBV29-1 and TRBJ2-5; weak D call: TRBD1 (6 bases). V lost 7 bases, J lost 7 bases, and 16 bases lay in between. Looked up from germline, CDR1 is SQVTM and CDR2 is ANQGSEA. The CDR3 is made up of 12 amino acids.

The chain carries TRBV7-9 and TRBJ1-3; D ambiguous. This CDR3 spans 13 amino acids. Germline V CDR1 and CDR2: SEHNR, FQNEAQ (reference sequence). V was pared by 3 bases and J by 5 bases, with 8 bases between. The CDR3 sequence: CASSFGGRNTIYF. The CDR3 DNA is TGTGCCAGCAGCTTTGGCGGCAGAAACACCATATATTTT. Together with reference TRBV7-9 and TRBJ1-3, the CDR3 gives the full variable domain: DTGVSQNPRHKITKRGQNVTFRCDPISEHNRLYWYRQTLGQGPEFLTYFQNEAQLEKSRLLSDRFSAERPKGSFSTLEIQRTEQGDSAMYLCASSFGGRNTIYFGEGSWLTVV.

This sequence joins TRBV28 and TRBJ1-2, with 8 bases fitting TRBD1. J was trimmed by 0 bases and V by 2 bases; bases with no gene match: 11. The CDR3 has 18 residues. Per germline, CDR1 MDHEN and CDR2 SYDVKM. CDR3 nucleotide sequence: TGTGCCAGCAGTTTAACTAGGCAGGGGGCTATCGCTAACTATGGCTACACCTTC. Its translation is CASSLTRQGAIANYGYTF.

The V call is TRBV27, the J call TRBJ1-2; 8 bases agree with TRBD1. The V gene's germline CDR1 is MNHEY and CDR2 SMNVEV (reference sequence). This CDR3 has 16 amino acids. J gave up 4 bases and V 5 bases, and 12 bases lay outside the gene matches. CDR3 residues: CASSRGTGQPTYGYTF. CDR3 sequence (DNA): TGTGCCAGCAGTCGGGGGACAGGCCAACCAACCTATGGCTACACCTTC.

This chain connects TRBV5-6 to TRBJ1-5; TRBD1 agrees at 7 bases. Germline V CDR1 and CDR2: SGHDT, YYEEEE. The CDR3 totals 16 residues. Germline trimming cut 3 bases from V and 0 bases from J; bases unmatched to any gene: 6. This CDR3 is CASSSRTGLSNQPQHF. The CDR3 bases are TGTGCCAGCAGCTCTCGGACAGGACTTAGCAATCAGCCCCAGCATTTT.

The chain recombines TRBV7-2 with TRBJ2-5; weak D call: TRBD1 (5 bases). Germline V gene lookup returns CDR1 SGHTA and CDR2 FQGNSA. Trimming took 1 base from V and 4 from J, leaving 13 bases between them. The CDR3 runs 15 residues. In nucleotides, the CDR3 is TGTGCCAGCAGCTTAGTTCACCCAGGGCCAGAGACCCAGTACTTC. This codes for CASSLVHPGPETQYF. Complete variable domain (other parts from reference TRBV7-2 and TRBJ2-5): GAGVSQSPSNKVTEKGKDVELRCDPISGHTALYWYRQSLGQGLEFLIYFQGNSAPDKSGLPSDRFSAERTGGSVSTLTIQRTQQEDSAVYLCASSLVHPGPETQYFGPGTRLLVL.

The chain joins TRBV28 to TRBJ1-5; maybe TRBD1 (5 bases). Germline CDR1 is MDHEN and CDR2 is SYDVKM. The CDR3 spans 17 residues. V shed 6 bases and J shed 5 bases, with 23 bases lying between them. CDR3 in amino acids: CASRGGCALMADQPQHF. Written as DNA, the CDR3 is TGTGCCAGCAGGGGGGGTTGTGCCCTAATGGCGGATCAGCCCCAGCATTTT. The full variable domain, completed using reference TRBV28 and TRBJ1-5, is DVKVTQSSRYLVKRTGEKVFLECVQDMDHENMFWYRQDPGLGLRLIYFSYDVKMKEKGDIPEGYSVSREKKERFSLILESASTNQTSMYLCASRGGCALMADQPQHFGDGTRLSIL.

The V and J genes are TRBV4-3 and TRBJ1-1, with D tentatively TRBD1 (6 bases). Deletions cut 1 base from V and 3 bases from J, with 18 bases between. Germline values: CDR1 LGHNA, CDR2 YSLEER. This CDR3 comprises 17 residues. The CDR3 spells CASSQAMLGGRYTEAFF. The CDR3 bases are TGCGCCAGCAGCCAAGCTATGCTAGGGGGTCGGTACACTGAAGCTTTCTTT.

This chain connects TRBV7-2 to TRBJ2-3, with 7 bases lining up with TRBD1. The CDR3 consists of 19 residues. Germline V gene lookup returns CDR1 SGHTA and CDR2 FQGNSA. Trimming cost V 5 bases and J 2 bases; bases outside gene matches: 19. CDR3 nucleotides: TGTGCCAGCAGCATAAACCCCTCTAGACAGGGTAATTTCACAGATACGCAGTATTTT. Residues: CASSINPSRQGNFTDTQYF. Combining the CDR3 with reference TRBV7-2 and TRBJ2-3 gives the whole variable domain GAGVSQSPSNKVTEKGKDVELRCDPISGHTALYWYRQSLGQGLEFLIYFQGNSAPDKSGLPSDRFSAERTGGSVSTLTIQRTQQEDSAVYLCASSINPSRQGNFTDTQYFGPGTRLTVL.